This T cell receptor (beta chain) was obtained from a study of T cell responses to AZD1222 COVID-19 vaccine. V was cut by 5 bases and J by 6 bases, with 8 bases left in between. This CDR3 comprises 11 residues. Germline-derived CDR1 and CDR2 are SEHNR and FQNEAQ (reference sequence). Here immunoSEQ multiplex PCR was the method, and the copy in TCRdb shows in-frame clones only, minus some. The data show 70,000 or so clones, about 80% seen once. The chain employs TRBV7-9 and TRBJ2-7; tentative D call: TRBD2 (5 bases). This TCR derives from an adult in good health. Sequencing was performed on peripheral blood, taken on day 0 of AZD1222 vaccination. The CDR3 bases are TGTGCCAGCAGCCTGGCGGGCGAGCAGTACTTC. Protein sequence: CASSLAGEQYF.